This note documents a single T cell receptor beta chain sequence. No antigen is known for it. The data stem from a study of neoadjuvant nivolumab and ipilimumab in lung cancer. Across the study: Patients got nivolumab 3 mg/kg on days 1, 15 and 29; combination added ipilimumab 1 mg/kg day 1.

Study-wide points: Compared with tumor-adjacent uninvolved lung, resected tumors showed greater richness and clonality. TCR clonality did not significantly correlate with pathologic tumor regression. From pretherapy to surgery, tumor richness and clonality rose with dual therapy.

The assay was immunoSEQ multiplex PCR, and TCRdb's table has in-frame clones only and misses some. The sample holds around 20,000 clones, 75% to 85% seen once. Germline V gene lookup returns CDR1 SNHLY and CDR2 FYNNEI. The length of the CDR3 is 13 residues. Trimming took 6 bases from V and 1 from J, leaving 7 bases between them. This chain joins TRBV2 and TRBJ1-5; no reliable D call. This TCR was sampled from an adult with non-small cell lung cancer. The sample here was tumor tissue, taken after neoadjuvant nivolumab, alone or with ipilimumab, at or shortly before surgery. The CDR3 sequence is CASRKDSNQPQHF. Written as DNA, the CDR3 is TGTGCCAGCAGAAAGGACAGCAATCAGCCCCAGCATTTT.